This is a list of T cell receptor beta chains from one sample in a study of shared clonotypes between healthy human individuals. Sequencing was performed with immunoSEQ multiplex PCR; in TCRdb, only in-frame clones are kept and a portion is missing. The sample includes some 2,400,000 clones, nearly 97% of them seen just once. Sequencing was carried out using naive CD4+ T cells sorted from blood. These receptors originate from a young man in good health. Each CDR3 is given with its conserved first and last residue. The order of the fields is V gene, D gene, J gene, CDR3 protein, CDR3 DNA. The D gene is left open where the match is weak.

>TRBV30|NA|TRBJ1-5
CAWTTGQTGRNQPQHF
TGTGCCTGGACTACTGGCCAGACAGGCCGTAATCAGCCCCAGCATTTT
>TRBV5-6|NA|TRBJ2-1
CASSFGTSYEQFF
TGTGCCAGCAGCTTCGGGACAAGCTATGAGCAGTTCTTC
>TRBV18|NA|TRBJ1-4
CASSQGMNEKLFF
TGTGCCAGCTCACAGGGGATGAATGAAAAACTGTTTTTT
>TRBV10-3|TRBD1|TRBJ2-1
CAIGQEPYNEQFF
TGTGCCATCGGACAGGAGCCCTACAATGAGCAGTTCTTC
>TRBV6-1|NA|TRBJ1-6
CASSEKYGLYSPLHF
TGTGCCAGCAGTGAGAAATACGGACTGTATTCACCCCTCCACTTT
>TRBV15|NA|TRBJ1-5
CATSGTEDGGAYQPQHF
TGTGCCACCAGCGGAACTGAGGATGGCGGGGCTTATCAGCCCCAGCATTTT
>TRBV27|NA|TRBJ1-5
CASRSGESNQPQHF
TGTGCCAGCCGGTCTGGGGAGAGCAATCAGCCCCAGCATTTT
>TRBV5-4|NA|TRBJ1-2
CASSLQGIGGYTF
TGTGCCAGCAGCCTCCAGGGTATCGGCGGCTACACCTTC
>TRBV4-3|NA|TRBJ2-5
CASSQEPSRAETQYF
TGCGCCAGCAGCCAAGAACCTTCTAGAGCGGAGACCCAGTACTTC
>TRBV10-3|TRBD1|TRBJ1-2
CAISESTGVGYTF
TGTGCCATCAGTGAGTCAACAGGGGTTGGCTACACCTTC
>TRBV7-2|NA|TRBJ2-7
CASSLGLVSYEQYF
TGTGCCAGCAGCTTAGGACTAGTGAGCTACGAGCAGTACTTC
>TRBV7-9|NA|TRBJ2-1
CASSLLKGTHEQFF
TGTGCCAGCAGCTTATTAAAGGGGACGCATGAGCAGTTCTTC
>TRBV6-1|TRBD2|TRBJ2-7
CASTPSGTSGYEQYF
TGTGCCAGCACCCCTTCCGGGACTAGCGGATACGAGCAGTACTTC